One and the same sample provided the 14 T cell receptor beta chains below, sequenced in a study of CD8 T cells in ankylosing spondylitis (dated 2017 in TCRdb). General study outcomes and caveats: A TCR beta motif of several highly homologous amino acid variants appeared characteristic of blood from ankylosing spondylitis patients.

The antigens of these receptors remain unknown. Library method: 5' RACE. The sample was run on an Illumina HiSeq 2500. The public reads were quality trimmed at Q25 with fastp and then assembled into clones with MiXCR by TCRdb, keeping productive beta chains. When rows share a CDR3 protein, they turn into one entry using the most common DNA and genes. The sample contains tens of thousands of distinct CDR3 sequences, roughly 9% of them found a single time. 30% to 35% of the sample is taken by the ten largest. Source material: blood, either unsorted or a sorted T cell fraction (not recorded which). The receptor set was obtained from a male donor with ankylosing spondylitis.

This chain joins TRBV5-1 and TRBJ2-2; TRBD1 matches 10 bases. Germline V gene sequence: CDR1 SGHRS, CDR2 YFSETQ. The CDR3 is 15 residues long. The J segment lost 4 bases and the V segment lost 3 bases, leaving 3 bases of the junction unmatched. The CDR3 sequence: CASSYRTGGTGELFF. The CDR3 coding sequence is TGCGCCAGCAGCTACCGGACAGGGGGCACCGGGGAGCTGTTTTTT.

This clonotype occurred many times. The chain carries TRBV7-7 and TRBJ2-2; D may be TRBD1 (5 bases). This CDR3 region has 14 residues. Germline V gives CDR1 SSHAT, CDR2 FNYEAQ (reference sequence). V was shortened by 2 bases and J by 7 bases, with 11 bases between the two germline ends. The CDR3, as DNA: TGTGCCAGCAGCTTAACAGGATATAGCGGGGAGCTGTTTTTT. This translates into CASSLTGYSGELFF.

Only a few counts were recorded for this clonotype. The chain combines TRBV7-9 with TRBJ2-3; 8 bases fit TRBD1. The CDR3 is 16 residues long. Losses at the gene ends were 8 bases for V and 2 bases for J; bases not matched to a gene: 12. Germline loops: CDR1 SEHNR, CDR2 FQNEAQ (reference sequence). CDR3 DNA: TGTGCCAGCCCCAGCGCGACAGGGGCCTTCACAGATACGCAGTATTTT. As protein: CASPSATGAFTDTQYF. Full variable domain (rest looked up from reference TRBV7-9 and TRBJ2-3): DTGVSQNPRHKITKRGQNVTFRCDPISEHNRLYWYRQTLGQGPEFLTYFQNEAQLEKSRLLSDRFSAERPKGSFSTLEIQRTEQGDSAMYLCASPSATGAFTDTQYFGPGTRLTVL.

The genes are TRBV20-1 and TRBJ2-1, with 7 bases lining up with TRBD2. V trimming: 0 bases; J trimming: 4 bases; junction bases outside the gene matches: 3. The CDR3 has 14 amino acids. Germline assignment: CDR1 DFQATT and CDR2 SNEGSKA (reference sequence). The CDR3 is CSARDGGLYNEQFF. The CDR3 DNA is TGCAGTGCTAGAGATGGGGGACTATACAATGAGCAGTTCTTC.

This clonotype was observed a few times. The chain links TRBV7-6 to TRBJ1-5; 10 bases agree with TRBD1. This CDR3 contains 15 residues. Germline V CDR1 and CDR2: SGHVS, FNYEAQ. V gave up 5 bases and J gave up 5 bases; unmatched junction bases: 6. Here the CDR3 DNA reads TGTGCCAGCAGCGTAGGGACAGGGGCCCATCAGCCCCAGCATTTT. It encodes CASSVGTGAHQPQHF.

The CDR3 DNA reads as TGTGCCAGCAGCCAGGACTGGACAGCCACAAATGAGCAGTTCTTC. This gives the protein CASSQDWTATNEQFF. The V and J genes are TRBV14 and TRBJ2-1; D is possibly TRBD1 (6 bases). The CDR3 is made up of 15 amino acids. From germline, CDR1 is SGHDN and CDR2 FVKESK. The V end was cut by 3 bases, the J end by 7 bases, with 16 bases between.

This clonotype was recorded many times. This chain connects TRBV29-1 to TRBJ1-2; 7 bases map to TRBD1. Germline CDR1 is SQVTM and CDR2 is ANQGSEA. Losses at the gene ends were 7 bases for V and 2 bases for J; bases not matched to a gene: 10. This CDR3 spans 14 amino acids. Here the CDR3 reads CSGEMTGFNYGYTF. CDR3 nucleotides: TGCAGCGGCGAAATGACAGGGTTCAACTATGGCTACACCTTC.

The sample holds a few counts of this clonotype. This chain uses TRBV27 with TRBJ2-4, with 9 bases identical to TRBD1. Germline V gene lookup returns CDR1 MNHEY and CDR2 SMNVEV (reference sequence). The V and J ends lost 5 bases and 10 bases, in that order; junction bases with no gene match: 9. CDR3 length equals 14 residues. The DNA for the CDR3 is TGTGCCAGCAGTAACACCGGGACAGGGATTATTCAGTACTTC. It specifies CASSNTGTGIIQYF.

With respect to this clonotype: This may be a read error: a much more frequent sequence differs by one nucleotide. V gene TRBV12-3 or TRBV12-4 combines with J gene TRBJ2-1; TRBD2 matches 9 bases. The CDR3 covers 18 residues. The DNA of the CDR3 is TGTGCCAGCTGTTTTACGTTTGCGGGGCTAGCGGGGCACAATGAGCAGTTCTTC. Its translation is CASCFTFAGLAGHNEQFF.

This chain joins TRBV19 and TRBJ1-5, with D hard to call. Per the germline V gene, CDR1 is LNHDA and CDR2 is SQIVND (reference sequence). This CDR3 region has 15 residues. The V gene lost 1 base and the J gene lost 0 bases, with 7 bases spanning the gap. Here the CDR3 DNA reads TGTGCCAGTAGTATAGTTCCGTATAGCAATCAGCCCCAGCATTTT. Its protein product is CASSIVPYSNQPQHF.

Ten or more counts support this clonotype. The chain recombines TRBV9 with TRBJ1-5; D is uncertain. V lost 0 bases and J lost 1, with 8 bases in between. Germline CDR1 SGDLS, CDR2 YYNGEE. The CDR3 has 15 residues. CDR3 sequence reads: CASSVADSSNQPQHF. CDR3 bases: TGTGCCAGCAGCGTAGCGGATAGCAGCAATCAGCCCCAGCATTTT.

A note on this clonotype: A much bigger clone sits one base away, suggesting this may be a read error. This rearrangement joins TRBV29-1 to TRBJ2-1; 13 nucleotides match TRBD2. Germline V lookup: CDR1 SQVTM, CDR2 ANQGSEA. There are 15 residues in the CDR3. For the CDR3, the DNA is TGCAGCGTGAGGACTAGCGGGAGTATCTACAGTGAGCAGTTCTTC. It yields the protein CSVRTSGSIYSEQFF.

A remark on this clonotype: Given a much more abundant clone one base away, this may be a read error. CDR3 sequence (DNA): TGTACCAGCAGTGTGGGACAGGGGGAAGCCTACGAGCAGTACTTC. It is translated as CTSSVGQGEAYEQYF. V and J are TRBV6-1 and TRBJ2-7, with 11 bases aligning to TRBD1. Germline CDR1 reads MNHNS; CDR2 reads SASEGT. CDR3 length: 15 amino acids.

The chain has TRBV4-1 and TRBJ2-1, with D maybe TRBD2 (5 bases). The CDR3 loop spans 17 amino acids. V lost 2 bases to trimming and J lost 0 bases, with 14 bases between them. CDR1 is MGHRA, CDR2 YSYEKL, per germline. In DNA form, the CDR3 reads TGCGCCAGCAGCCAACGGACCGGGATCAGCTCCTACAATGAGCAGTTCTTC. Translation gives CASSQRTGISSYNEQFF.